These 32 T cell receptor beta chains share one sample of origin, sequenced in a study of shared clonotypes between healthy human individuals. Assay used: immunoSEQ multiplex PCR; TCRdb lists only in-frame clones, some missing. This table holds 600,000 to 750,000 clones, about two thirds found once. Source material: memory CD4+ T cells sorted from blood. The subset is: CD45RA-negative fraction. All receptors come from a woman aged 25 to 39 in good health.

The chain employs TRBV4-2 and TRBJ2-7; 7 nucleotides match TRBD2. J gave up 2 bases and V 0 bases, and 13 bases lay outside the gene matches. The germline gives CDR1 LGHNA, CDR2 YNFKEQ. CDR3 length: 18 amino acids. The CDR3 region has the DNA TGTGCCAGCAGCCAAGATTTAGGCGGGAGCCTTATCGCCTACGAGCAGTACTTC. Translated: CASSQDLGGSLIAYEQYF.

The chain carries TRBV27 and TRBJ2-1, with 9 bases that match TRBD2. This CDR3 region has 16 residues. CDR1 MNHEY and CDR2 SMNVEV come from the germline V gene (reference sequence). V gave up 0 bases and J gave up 8 bases; unmatched junction bases: 8. The CDR3 here is CASSLSYLAGIHEQFF. The CDR3, as DNA: TGTGCCAGCAGTTTATCTTACCTAGCGGGAATTCATGAGCAGTTCTTC.

The chain joins TRBV19 to TRBJ1-5; D unresolved. The V gene lost 6 bases and the J gene lost 5 bases, with 14 bases spanning the gap. Germline CDR1 reads LNHDA; CDR2 reads SQIVND (reference sequence). The CDR3 extends over 14 amino acids. This CDR3 is CASRAGSDYQPQHF. The CDR3 DNA reads as TGTGCCAGTAGGGCTGGTTCGGACTATCAGCCCCAGCATTTT.

The chain is built from TRBV7-2 and TRBJ2-5; TRBD2 agrees at 10 bases. The V and J ends lost 5 bases and 2 bases, in that order; junction bases with no gene match: 2. The CDR3 is made up of 14 amino acids. The germline V gene encodes CDR1 SGHTA and CDR2 FQGNSA. DNA of the CDR3: TGTGCCAGCAGCATACTAGCGGGACAAGAGACCCAGTACTTC. Protein: CASSILAGQETQYF. Combining the CDR3 with reference TRBV7-2 and TRBJ2-5 gives the whole variable domain GAGVSQSPSNKVTEKGKDVELRCDPISGHTALYWYRQSLGQGLEFLIYFQGNSAPDKSGLPSDRFSAERTGGSVSTLTIQRTQQEDSAVYLCASSILAGQETQYFGPGTRLLVL.

The chain links TRBV28 to TRBJ2-1; D gene ambiguous. The V gene's germline CDR1 is MDHEN and CDR2 SYDVKM. This CDR3 region has 13 residues. Trimming removed 3 bases from V and 10 bases from J, with 13 bases in between. The CDR3 reads CASSLPSTEEQFF. The CDR3 nucleotides read TGTGCCAGCAGTTTGCCCTCGACCGAAGAGCAGTTCTTC.

The rearrangement joins TRBV7-2 to TRBJ2-3; D remains ambiguous. Germline V gene lookup returns CDR1 SGHTA and CDR2 FQGNSA. Trimming removed 1 base at V and 7 bases at J, with 9 bases between. The CDR3 sequence is 13 residues long. In DNA, the CDR3 is TGTGCCAGCAGCTTAGTGATCCTCCATACGCAGTATTTT. It specifies CASSLVILHTQYF.

V usage is TRBV5-1 and J usage is TRBJ2-5; tentatively, D is TRBD1 or TRBD2 (5 bases each). Trimming removed 2 bases at V and 5 bases at J, with 10 bases between. Germline CDR1 SGHRS, CDR2 YFSETQ. The CDR3 has 13 residues. In DNA, the CDR3 is TGCGCCAGCAGCTTTGGGGGTCACGAGACCCAGTACTTC. Encoded protein: CASSFGGHETQYF.

The genes are TRBV6-1 and TRBJ1-2; TRBD1 aligns across 7 bases. The ends lost 5 bases at V and 2 bases at J; junction bases unmatched: 8. The CDR3 loop spans 15 amino acids. Per the germline V gene, CDR1 is MNHNS and CDR2 is SASEGT. CDR3 in amino acids: CASSSGAGGNYGYTF. Here the CDR3 DNA reads TGTGCCAGCAGTAGCGGGGCAGGGGGGAACTATGGCTACACCTTC.

This chain connects TRBV28 to TRBJ1-5; D is ambiguous. This CDR3 has 15 residues. CDR1 and CDR2 from the germline V gene are MDHEN and SYDVKM. V was trimmed by 1 base and J by 3 bases, leaving 10 bases between them. The CDR3 DNA reads TGTGCCAGCAGTTTATCCGTTTTGGTCAATCAGCCCCAGCATTTT. It codes for CASSLSVLVNQPQHF.

This rearrangement joins TRBV27 to TRBJ2-1; 7 bases agree with TRBD2. Germline V gene sequence: CDR1 MNHEY, CDR2 SMNVEV (reference sequence). There are 19 residues in the CDR3. V gave up 4 bases and J gave up 3 bases; unmatched junction bases: 18. The CDR3 region has the DNA TGTGCCAGCAGTTCGGAGCCCCCTCTCTACCGGGAGGTCTACAATGAGCAGTTCTTC. Residues: CASSSEPPLYREVYNEQFF.

The genes are TRBV7-2 and TRBJ1-1, with TRBD1 as a possible D gene (5 bases). Per germline, CDR1 SGHTA and CDR2 FQGNSA. V was shortened by 2 bases and J by 4 bases, with 14 bases between the two germline ends. There are 15 residues in the CDR3. The CDR3 nucleotides are TGTGCCAGCAGCTTAATACGGGGCGCTGGCACTGAAGCTTTCTTT. It is translated as CASSLIRGAGTEAFF.

This chain connects TRBV7-8 to TRBJ2-7; D is possibly TRBD1 or TRBD2 (6 bases each). V was cut by 4 bases and J by 6 bases, with 16 bases left in between. Germline V gene sequence: CDR1 SGHVS, CDR2 FQNEAQ. The CDR3 is 14 residues long. CDR3: CASSSWGRGSEQYF. CDR3 bases: TGTGCCAGCAGCTCCTGGGGGCGGGGATCCGAGCAGTACTTC.

The rearrangement uses TRBV28 and TRBJ2-7; tentatively, D is TRBD2 (7 bases). CDR1 and CDR2 (germline): MDHEN, SYDVKM. V lost 5 bases to trimming and J lost 7 bases, with 18 bases between them. The CDR3 consists of 14 residues. DNA of the CDR3: TGTGCCAGCAGTATCCCGGGGGGCGCGAAGGAGCAGTACTTC. Residues: CASSIPGGAKEQYF.

This clone turned up a few times. CDR3 protein: CASSLRAGRETQYF. CDR3 nucleotide sequence: TGTGCCAGCAGCTTACGCGCCGGAAGAGAGACCCAGTACTTC. The chain employs TRBV5-4 and TRBJ2-5; no definite D call. Looked up from germline, CDR1 is SGHNT and CDR2 is YYREEE (reference sequence). V lost 2 bases and J 4 bases, leaving 12 bases between the germline ends. The CDR3 extends over 14 amino acids.

The chain is built from TRBV11-2 and TRBJ2-7; 9 bases match TRBD2. Losses at the gene ends were 4 bases for V and 0 bases for J; bases not matched to a gene: 4. Per the germline V gene, CDR1 is SGHAT and CDR2 is FQNNGV. The CDR3 covers 15 residues. This chain's CDR3 is CASSSLAGSSYEQYF. In DNA, the CDR3 is TGTGCCAGCAGCTCACTAGCGGGTAGCTCCTACGAGCAGTACTTC.

J is TRBJ2-2 and V is TRBV7-9; D might be TRBD1 (6 bases). The CDR3 loop spans 15 amino acids. CDR1 and CDR2 from the germline V gene are SEHNR and FQNEAQ (reference sequence). V was clipped by 3 bases and J by 0 bases, with 8 bases between them. The CDR3 reads CASSFQGPNTGELFF. Here the CDR3 DNA reads TGTGCCAGCAGCTTTCAGGGGCCGAACACCGGGGAGCTGTTTTTT.

This clone was observed once. The chain recombines TRBV7-9 with TRBJ1-1; D gene uncertain. This CDR3 is built from 15 residues. Germline lookup yields CDR1 SEHNR and CDR2 FQNEAQ (reference sequence). Trimming removed 1 base at V and 4 bases at J, with 13 bases between. CDR3 sequence (DNA): TGTGCCAGCAGCTTAGAGTCCATAGCCTCCACTGAAGCTTTCTTT. Residues: CASSLESIASTEAFF.

In its sample, this clone was seen a few times. Within the sample, other DNA sequences also encode this same CDR3. V is TRBV2 and J is TRBJ1-5; a weak D match, TRBD1 (6 bases). CDR1 SNHLY and CDR2 FYNNEI come from the germline V gene. The V gene lost 4 bases and the J gene lost 2 bases, with 12 bases spanning the gap. The length of the CDR3 is 15 residues. CDR3 bases: TGTGCCAGCAGTGGTACAGGGACTGGCAATCAGCCCCAGCATTTT. Translation gives CASSGTGTGNQPQHF. Supplemented by reference TRBV2 and TRBJ1-5, the full variable domain reads EPEVTQTPSHQVTQMGQEVILRCVPISNHLYFYWYRQILGQKVEFLVSFYNNEISEKSEIFDDQFSVERPDGSNFTLKIRSTKLEDSAMYFCASSGTGTGNQPQHFGDGTRLSIL.

This clone was observed a single time. V gene TRBV7-3 combines with J gene TRBJ2-7, with a weak D call TRBD2 (5 bases). Germline CDR1 SGHTA, CDR2 FQGTGA. This CDR3 spans 16 amino acids. V lost 0 bases and J 0 bases, leaving 12 bases between the germline ends. The CDR3 DNA reads TGTGCCAGCAGCTTAACCAAACGGAGGAGCTCCTACGAGCAGTACTTC. Amino acid sequence: CASSLTKRRSSYEQYF. The full variable domain, in which reference TRBV7-3 and TRBJ2-7 provide the parts outside the CDR3, is GAGVSQTPSNKVTEKGKYVELRCDPISGHTALYWYRQSLGQGPEFLIYFQGTGAADDSGLPNDRFFAVRPEGSVSTLKIQRTERGDSAVYLCASSLTKRRSSYEQYFGPGTRLTVT.

This clone was counted only a few times. CDR3: CASSRGIDRSSYEQYF. Written as DNA, the CDR3 is TGCGCCAGCAGCCGGGGCATAGACCGAAGCTCCTACGAGCAGTACTTC. V is TRBV4-1 and J is TRBJ2-7; D may be TRBD1 (5 bases). Germline values: CDR1 MGHRA, CDR2 YSYEKL. The germline V and J ends were trimmed by 4 bases and 0 bases, with 16 bases remaining between them. The CDR3 contains 16 residues.

This chain connects TRBV6-1 to TRBJ1-5; the D gene is possibly TRBD1 (6 bases). This CDR3 has 15 amino acids. V was shortened by 3 bases and J by 2 bases, with 11 bases between the two germline ends. Germline assignment: CDR1 MNHNS and CDR2 SASEGT. The CDR3 DNA sequence: TGTGCCAGCAGTGACCAGGGGATTGGCAATCAGCCCCAGCATTTT. Protein sequence: CASSDQGIGNQPQHF.

This clone came up many times. This sample also contains other DNA sequences that code for the same CDR3. The chain recombines TRBV7-2 with TRBJ2-7; D is unresolved. Per germline, CDR1 SGHTA and CDR2 FQGNSA. The V gene lost 4 bases and the J gene lost 3 bases, with 7 bases spanning the gap. CDR3 length: 12 residues. CDR3 nucleotides: TGTGCCAGCAGCTCCTATAGCTACGAGCAGTACTTC. Protein sequence: CASSSYSYEQYF.

The chain uses TRBV7-8 and TRBJ2-7, with D unclear. There are 14 residues in the CDR3. The V and J ends lost 5 bases and 2 bases respectively, with 13 bases between them. Germline CDR1 reads SGHVS; CDR2 reads FQNEAQ. In nucleotides, the CDR3 is TGTGCCAGCAGCAAGATTGACCGACCCTACGAGCAGTACTTC. This codes for CASSKIDRPYEQYF.

The chain is built from TRBV10-3 and TRBJ2-7, with TRBD2 matching over 12 bases. Germline trimming cut 2 bases from V and 3 bases from J; bases unmatched to any gene: 8. CDR1 and CDR2 (germline): ENHRY, SYGVKD. This CDR3 has 17 amino acids. This CDR3 reads CAISETRTSGAFYEQYF. CDR3 coding DNA: TGTGCCATCAGTGAGACTAGGACTAGCGGGGCTTTCTACGAGCAGTACTTC.

J is TRBJ2-3 and V is TRBV5-1; D is tentatively TRBD1 or TRBD2 (5 bases each). CDR3 length: 16 amino acids. Germline lookup yields CDR1 SGHRS and CDR2 YFSETQ. Trimming took off 6 bases at V and 6 bases at J, with 23 bases between the two ends. The CDR3 nucleotides read TGCGCCAGCACCTACCCCCGGGACGGTTATGGTGATACGCAGTATTTT. Protein product: CASTYPRDGYGDTQYF.

Worth noting for this clone: The same CDR3 arises from other DNA sequences in this sample as well. The chain links TRBV18 to TRBJ1-5; no clear D. Germline values: CDR1 KGHSH, CDR2 LQKENI. The CDR3 is made up of 13 amino acids. The V end lost 3 bases, the J end lost 5 bases, and 8 bases lay between the germline ends. This CDR3 is CASSPGRDQPQHF. In DNA, the CDR3 is TGTGCCAGCTCACCGGGGAGGGATCAGCCCCAGCATTTT.

Comments on this clone: A clone one base away is much larger, so this may be a read error. V usage is TRBV9 and J usage is TRBJ2-3, with TRBD2 identical over 8 bases. The CDR3 totals 14 residues. CDR1 SGDLS and CDR2 YYNGEE come from the germline V gene. V was pared by 4 bases and J by 1 base, with 2 bases of the junction left unmatched. Here the CDR3 DNA reads TGTGCCAGCAGCCCGACTAGCGGCACAGATACGCAGTATTTT. Its translation: CASSPTSGTDTQYF.

Only a few counts were recorded for this clone. V usage is TRBV6-6 and J usage is TRBJ1-1, with D hard to call. CDR1 MNHNY and CDR2 SVGAGI come from the germline V gene (reference sequence). This CDR3 spans 14 amino acids. V lost 0 bases, J lost 12 bases, and 17 bases lay in between. In nucleotides, the CDR3 is TGTGCCAGCAGTTACTCGGCAGATGGGCGCCTTCCTTTCTTT. Protein: CASSYSADGRLPFF.

The rearrangement links TRBV7-3 to TRBJ2-3; D remains ambiguous. V lost 2 bases, J lost 5 bases, and 8 bases lay in between. From germline, CDR1 is SGHTA and CDR2 FQGTGA. There are 13 residues in the CDR3. CDR3 bases: TGTGCCAGCAGCTTATCAATGGGAGATACGCAGTATTTT. Its protein is CASSLSMGDTQYF.

This clone was detected only a few times. The chain has TRBV7-2 and TRBJ1-5; tentatively, D is TRBD1 (6 bases). CDR1 and CDR2 from the germline V gene are SGHTA and FQGNSA. V lost 5 bases to trimming and J lost 1 base, with 12 bases between them. The CDR3 sequence is 15 residues long. The CDR3 protein is CASSMDRVSNQPQHF. The CDR3 nucleotides are TGTGCCAGCAGCATGGACAGAGTGAGCAATCAGCCCCAGCATTTT.

This rearrangement joins TRBV28 to TRBJ2-3, with D tentatively TRBD1 (8 bases). CDR3 length: 16 residues. Germline V gene data show CDR1 as MDHEN and CDR2 as SYDVKM. Trimming left V 4 bases short and J 2 bases short, with 16 bases between. CDR3 sequence reads: CASSSTGEGDTDTQYF. In nucleotides, the CDR3 is TGTGCCAGCAGTTCGACAGGGGAGGGGGACACAGATACGCAGTATTTT. The full variable domain, with the rest looked up from reference TRBV28 and TRBJ2-3, is DVKVTQSSRYLVKRTGEKVFLECVQDMDHENMFWYRQDPGLGLRLIYFSYDVKMKEKGDIPEGYSVSREKKERFSLILESASTNQTSMYLCASSSTGEGDTDTQYFGPGTRLTVL.

In its sample, this clone was seen once. The chain combines TRBV19 with TRBJ2-7, with D possibly matching TRBD1 (5 bases). The V and J ends lost 7 bases and 4 bases respectively, with 8 bases between them. The CDR3 loop spans 11 amino acids. Germline-derived CDR1 and CDR2 are LNHDA and SQIVND (reference sequence). In nucleotides, the CDR3 is TGTGCCAGTACCCAGGGATACGAGCAGTACTTC. Protein product: CASTQGYEQYF.